This TCR beta chain was observed in a study of glioma-infiltrating T cells. General study findings and limits: Very few CDR3 sequences were shared between tissue and blood. Non-neoplastic patients had below-expected tissue-blood divergence, while all gliomas exceeded expectation.

There are 16 residues in the CDR3. In germline, CDR1 is SGHTA, CDR2 FQGNSA. Comments on this clonotype: The target antigen is unknown. A much bigger clone sits one base away, suggesting this may be a read error.

Using RNA template, CDR3s of TCR alpha and beta were amplified with iRepertoire arm-PCR. TCRdb fed the multiplex PCR reads into MiXCR, producing one record per CDR3 protein. The repertoire holds roughly 130,000 distinct CDR3 sequences, with about 25% as singletons. The receptor was derived from a human donor with low-grade glioma or glioblastoma, undergoing nonglioma brain surgery, or in good health (not recorded which). The V and J genes are TRBV7-2 and TRBJ1-1, with D unclear. The sequencing input was glioma tissue, nonneoplastic brain tissue, or PBMCs (not recorded which). This CDR3 reads CASSLGVEWRNTGAFF. The CDR3 bases are TGTGCCAGCAGCTTAGGCGTGGAGTGGAGGAACACTGGAGCTTTCTTT. Together with reference TRBV7-2 and TRBJ1-1, the CDR3 gives the full variable domain: GAGVSQSPSNKVTEKGKDVELRCDPISGHTALYWYRQSLGQGLEFLIYFQGNSAPDKSGLPSDRFSAERTGGSVSTLTIQRTQQEDSAVYLCASSLGVEWRNTGAFFGQGTRLTVV.